This is a list of T cell receptor beta chains from one sample in a study of blood T cell repertoires in COVID-19. The repertoire was sequenced with immunoSEQ multiplex PCR; TCRdb's copy has only in-frame clones and lacks some. The sample has 200,000 to 250,000 clones; around 80% are singletons. Material for sequencing was peripheral blood. The receptor set was obtained from a human donor in a cohort sampled during active COVID-19. CDR3s include the opening cysteine and the closing phenylalanine or tryptophan. The D gene is left open where the match is weak. Part of the rows lack a size; the others show once, few, many or a class for expanded clones.

V: TRBV7-9
J: TRBJ1-2
size: few
D: -
DNA: TGTGCCAGCAGCCGGCCGATGACAGTCGCGGGGGGCTACACCTTC
CDR3: CASSRPMTVAGGYTF

V: TRBV27
J: TRBJ2-1
size: -
D: TRBD1
DNA: TGTGCCAGCTACAGCAGGACAGGGCTGAACAATGAGCAGTTCTTC
CDR3: CASYSRTGLNNEQFF

V: TRBV28
J: TRBJ1-5
size: -
D: -
DNA: TGTGCCAGCAACTCGGGGGTTAATCAGCCCCAGCATTTT
CDR3: CASNSGVNQPQHF

V: TRBV5-1
J: TRBJ2-3
size: -
D: TRBD1
DNA: TGCGCCAGCAGCTTCGAGGGGGCGAGGGGGCAGTATTTT
CDR3: CASSFEGARGQYF

V: TRBV18
J: TRBJ2-7
size: -
D: -
DNA: TGTGCCAGCTCCCTAGACTATAGGTCCTACGAGCAGTACTTC
CDR3: CASSLDYRSYEQYF

V: TRBV6-5
J: TRBJ2-1
size: many
D: -
DNA: TGTGCCAGCAGTTGGTACGGGCGGGAGTTCTTC
CDR3: CASSWYGREFF

V: TRBV19
J: TRBJ2-2
size: -
D: -
DNA: TGTGCCAGTAGTATTGGTCTCGGGAACACCGGGGAGCTGTTTTTT
CDR3: CASSIGLGNTGELFF

V: TRBV2
J: TRBJ1-6
size: -
D: -
DNA: TGTGCCAGCAGGGGAGGGGGGTCCTATAATTCACCCCTCCACTTT
CDR3: CASRGGGSYNSPLHF

V: TRBV2
J: TRBJ2-4
size: -
D: TRBD1
DNA: TGTGCCAGCAGTAAAGCGCAGGGGGCAGAGGTGGACATTCAGTACTTC
CDR3: CASSKAQGAEVDIQYF

V: TRBV5-1
J: TRBJ2-2
size: -
D: -
DNA: TGCGCCAGCAGCTTGGCCTTGAGGGGGACCGGGGAGCTGTTTTTT
CDR3: CASSLALRGTGELFF

V: TRBV7-2
J: TRBJ1-3
size: -
D: TRBD1
DNA: TGTGCCAGCAGCAAAAGACAGGGGGGCTCTGGAAACACCATATATTTT
CDR3: CASSKRQGGSGNTIYF

V: TRBV5-1
J: TRBJ2-1
size: -
D: TRBD2
DNA: TGCGCCAGCACGGGACTAGCGGGTAAGGATGAGCAGTTCTTC
CDR3: CASTGLAGKDEQFF

V: TRBV28
J: TRBJ2-1
size: -
D: TRBD2
DNA: TGTGCCAGCAGTCTCCAGGGAGGGCCGTTTGATGAGCAGTTCTTC
CDR3: CASSLQGGPFDEQFF

V: TRBV25-1
J: TRBJ1-1
size: -
D: -
DNA: TGTGCCAGCAGCGGCGGAAACACTGAAGCTTTCTTT
CDR3: CASSGGNTEAFF

V: TRBV9
J: TRBJ1-1
size: -
D: -
DNA: TGTGCCAGCAGCGTAGTCCACCGGAGCACTGAAGCTTTCTTT
CDR3: CASSVVHRSTEAFF

V: TRBV7-2
J: TRBJ2-7
size: few
D: -
DNA: TGTGCCAGCAGCGACACCCTATACGAGCAGTACTTC
CDR3: CASSDTLYEQYF

V: TRBV18
J: TRBJ2-2
size: once
D: -
DNA: TGTGCCAGCTCCCTCAACACCGGGGAGCTGTTTTTT
CDR3: CASSLNTGELFF

V: TRBV27
J: TRBJ1-2
size: -
D: TRBD1
DNA: TGTGCCAGCAGGTGGACAGGCGGGGCAGGTGGCTACACCTTC
CDR3: CASRWTGGAGGYTF

V: TRBV2
J: TRBJ1-1
size: -
D: -
DNA: TGTGCCAGCAGCCTACAGGGTGGAGCTTTCTTT
CDR3: CASSLQGGAFF

V: TRBV15
J: TRBJ2-1
size: -
D: TRBD2
DNA: TGTGCCACCAGCAGAGATCTTTATCTAGCGGGTCTCAATGAGCAGTTCTTC
CDR3: CATSRDLYLAGLNEQFF

V: TRBV5-1
J: TRBJ2-5
size: -
D: TRBD2
DNA: TGCGCCAGCAGCTTGGATCCAGCGGGAGTGCAAGAGACCCAGTACTTC
CDR3: CASSLDPAGVQETQYF

V: TRBV5-1
J: TRBJ2-5
size: -
D: TRBD1
DNA: TGCGCCAGCAGCTTCTTACAGGGGAACCAAGAGACCCAGTACTTC
CDR3: CASSFLQGNQETQYF

V: TRBV6-1
J: TRBJ2-7
size: -
D: -
DNA: TGTGCCAGCAGTGAAAATCACAGGGAAAACGAGCAGTACTTC
CDR3: CASSENHRENEQYF

V: TRBV7-9
J: TRBJ1-1
size: -
D: -
DNA: TGTGCCAGCAGCTCTACTGAAGCTTTCTTT
CDR3: CASSSTEAFF

V: TRBV24-1
J: TRBJ2-2
size: -
D: -
DNA: TGTGCCACCAGTGATCCCGCGGGTACGAACACCGGGGAGCTGTTTTTT
CDR3: CATSDPAGTNTGELFF

V: TRBV6-6
J: TRBJ1-2
size: -
D: -
DNA: TGTGCCAGCAGTGACAGAGTGTATGGCTACACCTTC
CDR3: CASSDRVYGYTF

V: TRBV11-2
J: TRBJ2-5
size: -
D: -
DNA: TGTGCCAGCAGCTTAGATCGGAGGGCTGCCGGACGGGAGACCCAGTACTTC
CDR3: CASSLDRRAAGRETQYF

V: TRBV5-1
J: TRBJ2-7
size: few
D: TRBD2
DNA: TGCGCCAGCAGCTTGGGCGCTAGCGGCTCCTACGAGCAGTACTTC
CDR3: CASSLGASGSYEQYF

V: TRBV4-1
J: TRBJ2-3
size: -
D: TRBD2
DNA: TGCGCCAGCAGCCCAGAGCGGGAGGGGCTCGGCACAGATACGCAGTATTTT
CDR3: CASSPEREGLGTDTQYF

V: TRBV28
J: TRBJ2-1
size: -
D: TRBD2
DNA: TGTGCCAGCAGTTCGATACTAGCGTCGGCCTACAATGAGCAGTTCTTC
CDR3: CASSSILASAYNEQFF

V: TRBV28
J: TRBJ2-7
size: -
D: -
DNA: TGTGCCAGCAGTCCCCGAATAGTGATTACCTACGAGCAGTACTTC
CDR3: CASSPRIVITYEQYF

V: TRBV9
J: TRBJ2-1
size: -
D: TRBD2
DNA: TGTGCCAGCAGCGCTGGACTAGCAGAGGGTGGAGAGCAGTTCTTC
CDR3: CASSAGLAEGGEQFF

V: TRBV5-1
J: TRBJ2-1
size: -
D: TRBD2
DNA: TGCGCCAGCAGTCGCACGGGACTAGCGGGAGGAATGGCTGAGCAGTTCTTC
CDR3: CASSRTGLAGGMAEQFF

V: TRBV6-4
J: TRBJ2-2
size: few
D: -
DNA: TGTGCCAGCCGGCAGTCAATCTCGGGCACCGGGGAGCTGTTTTTT
CDR3: CASRQSISGTGELFF

V: TRBV6-5
J: TRBJ1-2
size: -
D: TRBD1
DNA: TGTGCCAGCAGCTCGATTTCGGGACAGGGCTATGGCTACACCTTC
CDR3: CASSSISGQGYGYTF

V: TRBV19
J: TRBJ2-1
size: -
D: TRBD2
DNA: TGTGCCAGTAGTCTGAAGACTAGCGGACGTACCTACAATGAGCAGTTCTTC
CDR3: CASSLKTSGRTYNEQFF

V: TRBV3-1/TRBV3-2
J: TRBJ1-1
size: -
D: -
DNA: TGTGCCAGCAGCCAAGATGGGACATTGAACACTGAAGCTTTCTTT
CDR3: CASSQDGTLNTEAFF

V: TRBV18
J: TRBJ1-4
size: -
D: -
DNA: TGTGCCAGCTCACCATATTCTCCGGGACAAGGAAATGAAAAACTGTTTTTT
CDR3: CASSPYSPGQGNEKLFF

V: TRBV4-1
J: TRBJ2-5
size: -
D: -
DNA: TGCGCCAGCAGCCAAGCCCAACAAGAGACCCAGTACTTC
CDR3: CASSQAQQETQYF

V: TRBV5-4
J: TRBJ1-4
size: -
D: -
DNA: TGTGCCAGCAGCTTGAAATCCCAGGGTTCAGCTAATGAAAAACTGTTTTTT
CDR3: CASSLKSQGSANEKLFF

V: TRBV6-6
J: TRBJ2-1
size: -
D: -
DNA: TGTGCCAGCAGCCCCCTACAGGGATACAATGAGCAGTTCTTC
CDR3: CASSPLQGYNEQFF

V: TRBV24-1
J: TRBJ1-5
size: -
D: -
DNA: TGTGCCACCAGTGATTTTTTACACACAAATAGCAATCAGCCCCAGCATTTT
CDR3: CATSDFLHTNSNQPQHF

V: TRBV27
J: TRBJ2-7
size: -
D: TRBD2
DNA: TGTGCCAGCAGTTTGGAAAGCGGGAGCTACGAGCAGTACTTC
CDR3: CASSLESGSYEQYF

V: TRBV5-4
J: TRBJ1-6
size: -
D: -
DNA: TGTGCCAGCAGCTTGGGGACAGCCGGGGCGTATTCACCCCTCCACTTT
CDR3: CASSLGTAGAYSPLHF

V: TRBV5-1
J: TRBJ2-2
size: -
D: TRBD2
DNA: TGCGCCAGCGGACCGGGAACCCCTACTAGCGGGGTAAACACCGGGGAGCTGTTTTTT
CDR3: CASGPGTPTSGVNTGELFF

V: TRBV28
J: TRBJ2-7
size: few
D: -
DNA: TGTGCCAGCAGTCGGAGACCCAAAGAGTACGAGCAGTACTTC
CDR3: CASSRRPKEYEQYF

V: TRBV18
J: TRBJ2-5
size: -
D: -
DNA: TGTGCCAGCTCCGCGCAAGAGCCGGAGACCCAGTACTTC
CDR3: CASSAQEPETQYF